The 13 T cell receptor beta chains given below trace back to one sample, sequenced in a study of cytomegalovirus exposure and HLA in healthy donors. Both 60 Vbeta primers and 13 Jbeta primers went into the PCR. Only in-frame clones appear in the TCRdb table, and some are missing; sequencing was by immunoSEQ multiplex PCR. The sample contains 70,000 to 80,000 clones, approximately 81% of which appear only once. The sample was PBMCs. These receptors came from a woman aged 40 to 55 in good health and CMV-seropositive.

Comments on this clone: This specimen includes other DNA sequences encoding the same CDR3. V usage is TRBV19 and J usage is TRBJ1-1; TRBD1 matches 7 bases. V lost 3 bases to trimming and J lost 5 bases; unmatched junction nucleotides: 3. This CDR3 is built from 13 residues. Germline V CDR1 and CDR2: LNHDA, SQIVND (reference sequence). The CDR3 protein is CASSIDRVTEAFF. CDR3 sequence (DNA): TGTGCCAGTAGTATCGACAGGGTGACTGAAGCTTTCTTT.

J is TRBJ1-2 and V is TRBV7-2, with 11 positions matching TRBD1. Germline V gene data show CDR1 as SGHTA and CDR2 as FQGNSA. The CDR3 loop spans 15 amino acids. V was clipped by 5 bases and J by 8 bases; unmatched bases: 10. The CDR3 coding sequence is TGTGCCAGCAGCCCCGGAGGGACAGGGGGGAGGGGCTACACCTTC. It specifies CASSPGGTGGRGYTF.

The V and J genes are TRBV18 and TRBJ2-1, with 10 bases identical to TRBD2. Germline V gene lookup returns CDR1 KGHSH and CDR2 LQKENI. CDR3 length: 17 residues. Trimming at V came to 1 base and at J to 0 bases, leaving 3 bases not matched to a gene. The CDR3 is CASSPLSGGVSYNEQFF. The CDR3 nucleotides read TGTGCCAGCTCACCACTGAGCGGGGGGGTCTCCTACAATGAGCAGTTCTTC.

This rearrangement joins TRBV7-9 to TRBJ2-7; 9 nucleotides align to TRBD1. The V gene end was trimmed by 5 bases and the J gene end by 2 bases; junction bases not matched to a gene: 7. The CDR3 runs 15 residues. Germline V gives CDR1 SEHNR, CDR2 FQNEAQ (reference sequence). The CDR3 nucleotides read TGTGCCAGCAGCCCCCGGGACAGGGTTACCTACGAGCAGTACTTC. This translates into CASSPRDRVTYEQYF.

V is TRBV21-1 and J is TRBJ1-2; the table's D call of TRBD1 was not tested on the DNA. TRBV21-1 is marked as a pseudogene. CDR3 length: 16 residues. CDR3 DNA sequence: TGTGCCAGCAGCAAAGAGGGGGACAGGGAACCTTATGGCTACACCTTC. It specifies CASSKEGDREPYGYTF.

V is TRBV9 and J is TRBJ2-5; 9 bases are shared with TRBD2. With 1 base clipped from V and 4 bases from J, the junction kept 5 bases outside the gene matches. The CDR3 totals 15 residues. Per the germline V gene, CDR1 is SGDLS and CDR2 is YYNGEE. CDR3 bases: TGTGCCAGCAGCGTACTGGCGGGGGGGTTAGAGACCCAGTACTTC. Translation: CASSVLAGGLETQYF.

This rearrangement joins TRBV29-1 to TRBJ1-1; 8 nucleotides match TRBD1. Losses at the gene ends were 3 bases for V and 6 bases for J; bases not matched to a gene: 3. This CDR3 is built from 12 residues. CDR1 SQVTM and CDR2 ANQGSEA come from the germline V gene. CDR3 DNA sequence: TGCAGCGTTGAGGGGACAGGTCCTGAAGCTTTCTTT. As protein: CSVEGTGPEAFF. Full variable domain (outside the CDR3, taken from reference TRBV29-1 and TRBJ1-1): SAVISQKPSRDICQRGTSLTIQCQVDSQVTMMFWYRQQPGQSLTLIATANQGSEATYESGFVIDKFPISRPNLTFSTLTVSNMSPEDSSIYLCSVEGTGPEAFFGQGTRLTVV.

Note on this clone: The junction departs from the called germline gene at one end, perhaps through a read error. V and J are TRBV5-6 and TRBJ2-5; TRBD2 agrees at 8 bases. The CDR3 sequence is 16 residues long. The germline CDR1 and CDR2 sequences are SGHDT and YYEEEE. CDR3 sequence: CASGLDGGGLGETQYF. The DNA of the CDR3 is TGTGCCAGCGGCTTGGACGGGGGGGGCCTAGGAGAGACCCAGTACTTC.

CDR3 region: CACSQETQYF. The DNA of the CDR3 is TGTGCCTGTAGCCAAGAGACCCAGTACTTC. The chain carries TRBV2 and TRBJ2-5; D is unresolved. This CDR3 is 10 amino acids long. Germline lookup yields CDR1 SNHLY and CDR2 FYNNEI. The V end was cut by 11 bases, the J end by 1 base, with 5 bases between.

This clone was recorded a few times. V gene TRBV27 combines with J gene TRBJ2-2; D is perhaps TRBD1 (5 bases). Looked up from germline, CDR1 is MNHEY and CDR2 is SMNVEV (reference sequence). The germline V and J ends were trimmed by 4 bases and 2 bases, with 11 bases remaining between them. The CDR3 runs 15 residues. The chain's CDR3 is CASSSQGANTGELFF. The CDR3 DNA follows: TGTGCCAGCAGTTCGCAGGGTGCAAACACCGGGGAGCTGTTTTTT.

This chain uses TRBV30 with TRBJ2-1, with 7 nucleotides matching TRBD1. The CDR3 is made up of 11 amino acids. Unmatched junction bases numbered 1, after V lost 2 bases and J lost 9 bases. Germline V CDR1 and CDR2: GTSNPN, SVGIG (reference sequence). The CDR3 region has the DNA TGTGCCTGGAGTAACAGGGGTGAGCAGTTCTTC. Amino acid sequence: CAWSNRGEQFF.

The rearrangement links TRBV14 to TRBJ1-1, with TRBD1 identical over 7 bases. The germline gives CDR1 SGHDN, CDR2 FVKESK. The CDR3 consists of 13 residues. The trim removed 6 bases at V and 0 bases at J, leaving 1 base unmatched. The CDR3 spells CASRGQMNTEAFF. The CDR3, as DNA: TGTGCCAGCAGGGGACAGATGAACACTGAAGCTTTCTTT.

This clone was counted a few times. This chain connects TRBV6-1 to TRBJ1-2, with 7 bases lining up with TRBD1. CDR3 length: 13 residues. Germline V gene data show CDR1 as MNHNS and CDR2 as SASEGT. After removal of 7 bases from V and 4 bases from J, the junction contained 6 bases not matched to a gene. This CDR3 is CASIPTGTYGYTF. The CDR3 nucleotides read TGTGCCAGCATTCCGACAGGGACCTATGGCTACACCTTC.